This T cell receptor (beta chain) was sequenced in a study of cytomegalovirus exposure and HLA in healthy donors. J was trimmed by 2 bases and V by 7 bases; bases with no gene match: 10. The CDR3 runs 15 residues. The germline gives CDR1 SGHRS, CDR2 YFSETQ. A word on this clone: Its antigen is not identified.

The study ran its PCR with 60 Vbeta and 13 Jbeta primers. Sequencing was performed with immunoSEQ multiplex PCR; in TCRdb, only in-frame clones are kept and a portion is missing. The sample includes more than 95,000 clones, approximately 70% of them seen just once. Study observations and caveats: Most TCR sequences were uncommon, yet certain public TCRs appeared in many donors. Most of the TCR beta V segments (in an earlier analysis) were productive either about 87% or about 30% of the time. Relative to equally common others, HLA-associated TCR beta chains showed greater clonal expansion in a later analysis.

The TCR sequence derives from a young man in good health and CMV-seronegative. The sequencing sample was made of PBMCs. V gene TRBV5-1 combines with J gene TRBJ2-3; 7 bases fit TRBD1. For the CDR3, the DNA is TGCGCCAGCTCCGGTGCAGGGGGACCCACAGATACGCAGTATTTT. Encoded protein: CASSGAGGPTDTQYF.